A selection of T cell receptor beta chains follows, all from one sample in a study of graft-versus-host responses after intestinal transplantation. Repertoires were generated with immunoSEQ multiplex PCR, while TCRdb's copy carries only in-frame clones and drops some. This repertoire shows approximately 10,000 clones, 75% to 90% found once; its top ten account for around 4.9%. Sequenced material: ileum tissue, taken around 24 months after intestinal transplantation. Receptors originate from a human patient who received an intestinal transplant, so some T cells may come from the graft donor. Both conserved end residues are part of each CDR3. The D gene is left open where the match is weak. A clone size is listed for some rows: how often the clone was seen (once, few, many), or a class if it is expanded.

CASSESVWQGDGYTF | TGTGCCAGCAGTGAATCGGTGTGGCAGGGGGACGGCTACACCTTC | TRBJ1-2 | TRBV2 | - | TRBD1
CASSLDLGLSFYEQYF | TGTGCCAGCAGCTTAGATCTGGGACTGAGCTTCTACGAGCAGTACTTC | TRBJ2-7 | TRBV11-2 | - | -
CASRQRWQGLNYGYTF | TGCGCCAGCCGCCAGAGATGGCAGGGTTTAAACTATGGCTACACCTTC | TRBJ1-2 | TRBV5-1 | - | -
CASSQQGNEQFF | TGTGCCAGCAGCCAACAGGGCAATGAGCAGTTCTTC | TRBJ2-1 | TRBV7-3 | - | -
CASRLDSPVSSGANVLTF | TGTGCAAGTCGCTTAGACAGTCCCGTTTCCTCTGGGGCCAACGTCCTGACTTTC | TRBJ2-6 | TRBV12-2 | once | -
CASNPPDGAGRGQPQHF | TGTGCCAGCAACCCCCCGGACGGGGCTGGGCGTGGGCAGCCCCAGCATTTT | TRBJ1-5 | TRBV28 | medium-sized | -
CASAPPKNVGETQYF | TGTGCCAGCGCTCCCCCTAAAAACGTTGGAGAGACCCAGTACTTC | TRBJ2-5 | TRBV16 | - | -
CASSQLQRQGGEKLFF | TGCGCCAGCAGCCAGTTACAAAGACAGGGGGGTGAAAAACTGTTTTTT | TRBJ1-4 | TRBV4-1 | once | TRBD1
CASTLGGDRVYGYTF | TGTGCCAGTACCCTAGGGGGGGACAGGGTCTATGGCTACACCTTC | TRBJ1-2 | TRBV19 | - | TRBD1
CSVDGGGPNQPQHF | TGCAGCGTTGATGGTGGTGGCCCCAATCAGCCCCAGCATTTT | TRBJ1-5 | TRBV29-1 | - | -